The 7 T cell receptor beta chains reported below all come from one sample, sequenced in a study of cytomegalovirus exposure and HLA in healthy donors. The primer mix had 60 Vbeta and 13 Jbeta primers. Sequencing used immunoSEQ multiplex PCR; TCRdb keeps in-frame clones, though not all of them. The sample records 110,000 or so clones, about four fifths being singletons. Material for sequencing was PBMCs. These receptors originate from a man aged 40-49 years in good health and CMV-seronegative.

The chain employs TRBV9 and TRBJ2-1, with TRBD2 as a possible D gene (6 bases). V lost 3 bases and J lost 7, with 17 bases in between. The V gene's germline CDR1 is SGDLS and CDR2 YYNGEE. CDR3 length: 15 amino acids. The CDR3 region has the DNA TGTGCCAGCAGCGCCTACTACGCCCGGGGGAATGAGCAGTTCTTC. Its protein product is CASSAYYARGNEQFF.

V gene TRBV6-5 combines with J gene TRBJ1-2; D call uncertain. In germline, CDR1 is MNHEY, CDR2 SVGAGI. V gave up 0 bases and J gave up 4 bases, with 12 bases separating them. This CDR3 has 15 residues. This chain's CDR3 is CASSYSGDMGYGYTF. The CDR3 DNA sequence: TGTGCCAGCAGTTACTCAGGAGATATGGGCTATGGCTACACCTTC.

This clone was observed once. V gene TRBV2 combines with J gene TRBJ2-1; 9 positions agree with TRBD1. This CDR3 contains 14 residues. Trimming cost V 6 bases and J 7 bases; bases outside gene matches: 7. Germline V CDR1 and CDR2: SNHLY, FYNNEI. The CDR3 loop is CASRWTGARNEQFF. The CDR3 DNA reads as TGTGCCAGCAGGTGGACAGGGGCTAGGAATGAGCAGTTCTTC.

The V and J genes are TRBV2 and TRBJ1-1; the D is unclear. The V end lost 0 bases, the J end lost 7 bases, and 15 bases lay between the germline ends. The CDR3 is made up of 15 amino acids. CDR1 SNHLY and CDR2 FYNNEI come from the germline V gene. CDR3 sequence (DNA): TGTGCCAGCAGTGAAGCCCCCGGCGGAATCGGTGAAGCTTTCTTT. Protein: CASSEAPGGIGEAFF.

The CDR3 DNA reads TGTGCTAGTGGTTTAGCTTGGGACAGCGAAGTTTCTAACTATGGCTACACCTTC. This gives the protein CASGLAWDSEVSNYGYTF. V is TRBV12-5 and J is TRBJ1-2; 7 bases match TRBD1. This CDR3 region has 18 residues. Germline-derived CDR1 and CDR2 are LGHNT and FRNRAP. The J segment lost 0 bases and the V segment lost 3 bases, leaving 13 bases of the junction unmatched.

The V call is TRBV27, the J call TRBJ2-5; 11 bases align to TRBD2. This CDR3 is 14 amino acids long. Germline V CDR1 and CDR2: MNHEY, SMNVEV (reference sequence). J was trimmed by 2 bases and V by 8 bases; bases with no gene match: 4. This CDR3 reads CASWTSGPQETQYF. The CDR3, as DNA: TGTGCCAGCTGGACTAGCGGGCCTCAAGAGACCCAGTACTTC.

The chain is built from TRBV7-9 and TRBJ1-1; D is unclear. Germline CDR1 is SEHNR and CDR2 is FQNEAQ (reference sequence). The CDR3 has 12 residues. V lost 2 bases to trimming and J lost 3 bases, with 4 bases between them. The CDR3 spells CASSLSDTEAFF. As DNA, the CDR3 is TGTGCCAGCAGCTTATCGGACACTGAAGCTTTCTTT.